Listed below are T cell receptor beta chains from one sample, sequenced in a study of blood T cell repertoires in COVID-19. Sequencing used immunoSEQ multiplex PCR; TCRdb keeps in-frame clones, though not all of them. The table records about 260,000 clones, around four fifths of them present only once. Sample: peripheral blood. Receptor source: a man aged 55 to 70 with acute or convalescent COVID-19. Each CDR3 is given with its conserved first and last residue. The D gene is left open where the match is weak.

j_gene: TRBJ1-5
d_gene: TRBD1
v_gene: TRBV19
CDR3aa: CASNNAGQGDQPQHF
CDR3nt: TGTGCCAGTAATAACGCGGGACAGGGGGACCAGCCCCAGCATTTT

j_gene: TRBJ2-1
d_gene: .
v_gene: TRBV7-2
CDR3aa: CASSYRVGDEQFF
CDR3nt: TGTGCCAGCAGCTACAGGGTTGGGGATGAGCAGTTCTTC

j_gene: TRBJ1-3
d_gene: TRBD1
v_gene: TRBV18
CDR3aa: CASSPPRQGQFSGNTIYF
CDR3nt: TGTGCCAGCTCACCACCGCGACAGGGTCAATTCTCTGGAAACACCATATATTTT

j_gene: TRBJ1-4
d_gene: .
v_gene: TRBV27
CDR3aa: CASSFGGKDEKLFF
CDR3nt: TGTGCCAGCAGTTTTGGGGGGAAGGATGAAAAACTGTTTTTT

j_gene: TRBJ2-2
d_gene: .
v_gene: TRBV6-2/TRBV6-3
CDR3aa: CASSRGTGELFF
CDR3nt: TGTGCCAGCAGTCGGGGGACCGGGGAGCTGTTTTTT

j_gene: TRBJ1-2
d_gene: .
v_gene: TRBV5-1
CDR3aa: CASSLGQVNYGYTF
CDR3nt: TGCGCCAGCAGCTTGGGACAAGTTAACTATGGCTACACCTTC

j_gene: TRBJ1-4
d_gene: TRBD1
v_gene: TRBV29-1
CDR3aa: CSVQITGGFSEKLFF
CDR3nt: TGCAGCGTCCAAATTACAGGGGGCTTTTCTGAAAAACTGTTTTTT

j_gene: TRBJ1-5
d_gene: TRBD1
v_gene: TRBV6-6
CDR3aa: CASSYGRQGYQPQHF
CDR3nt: TGTGCCAGCAGTTATGGCAGACAGGGTTATCAGCCCCAGCATTTT

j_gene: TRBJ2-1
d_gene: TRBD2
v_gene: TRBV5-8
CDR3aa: CASSLALLWGGDEQFF
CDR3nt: TGTGCCAGCAGCTTGGCCCTATTATGGGGGGGTGATGAGCAGTTCTTC

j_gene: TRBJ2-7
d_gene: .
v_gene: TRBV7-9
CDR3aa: CASSFGQPFFEQYF
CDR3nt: TGTGCCAGCAGCTTCGGACAGCCCTTTTTTGAGCAGTACTTC

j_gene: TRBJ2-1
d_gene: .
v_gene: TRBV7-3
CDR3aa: CASSTADRLNEQFF
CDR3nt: TGTGCCAGCAGCACGGCGGACAGACTCAATGAGCAGTTCTTC

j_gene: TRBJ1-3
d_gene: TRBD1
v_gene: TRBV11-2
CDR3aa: CASSYTGAGNTIYF
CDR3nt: TGTGCCAGCAGCTACACAGGGGCTGGAAACACCATATATTTT

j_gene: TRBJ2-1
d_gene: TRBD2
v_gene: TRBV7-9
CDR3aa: CASSQRTGGLYNEQFF
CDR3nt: TGTGCCAGCAGCCAGAGGACGGGGGGGTTATACAATGAGCAGTTCTTC

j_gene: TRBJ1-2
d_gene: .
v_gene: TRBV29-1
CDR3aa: CSVEDTHGYTF
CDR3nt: TGCAGCGTTGAGGACACTCATGGCTACACCTTC

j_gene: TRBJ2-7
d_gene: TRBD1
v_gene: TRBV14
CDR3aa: CASSPYRGTGEQYF
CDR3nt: TGTGCCAGCAGCCCTTACAGGGGAACGGGGGAGCAGTACTTC

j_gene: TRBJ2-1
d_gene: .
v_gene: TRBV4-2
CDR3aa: CASSQDRGGPLNEQFF
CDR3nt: TGTGCCAGCAGCCAAGATAGGGGGGGGCCGCTCAATGAGCAGTTCTTC

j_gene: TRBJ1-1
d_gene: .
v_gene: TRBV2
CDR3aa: CASSRSQGPNTEAFF
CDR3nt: TGTGCCAGCAGCCGGAGTCAGGGTCCGAACACTGAAGCTTTCTTT

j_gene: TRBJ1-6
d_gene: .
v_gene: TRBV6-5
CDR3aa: CASRRDTNNSPLHF
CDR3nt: TGTGCCAGCAGAAGGGACACCAATAATTCACCCCTCCACTTT

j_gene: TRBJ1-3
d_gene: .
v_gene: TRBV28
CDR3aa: CASSPAVSSGNTIYF
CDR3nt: TGTGCCAGCAGCCCCGCCGTGAGCTCTGGAAACACCATATATTTT

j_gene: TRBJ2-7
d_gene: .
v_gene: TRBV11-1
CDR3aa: CASSLLDYSYEQYF
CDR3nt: TGTGCCAGCAGCTTACTGGACTACTCCTACGAGCAGTACTTC

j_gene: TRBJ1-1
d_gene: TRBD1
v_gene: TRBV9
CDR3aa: CASSPRQGVMNTEAFF
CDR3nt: TGTGCCAGCAGCCCGCGACAGGGGGTAATGAACACTGAAGCTTTCTTT

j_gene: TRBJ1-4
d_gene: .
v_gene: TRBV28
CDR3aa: CASRLGAAGDKLFF
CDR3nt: TGTGCCAGCCGCCTTGGGGCAGCGGGGGACAAACTGTTTTTT

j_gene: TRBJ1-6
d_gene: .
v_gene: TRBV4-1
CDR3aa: CASSPPGESSYNSPLHF
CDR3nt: TGCGCCAGCAGCCCCCCGGGGGAGAGCTCCTATAATTCACCCCTCCACTTT